This T cell receptor (beta chain) was sequenced during a study of cytomegalovirus exposure and HLA in healthy donors. This clone was found once. No antigen is known for it. CDR3 size: 15 residues. Germline V lookup: CDR1 MDHEN, CDR2 SYDVKM. The ends lost 8 bases at V and 5 bases at J; junction bases unmatched: 10. PCR primers comprised 60 Vbeta and 13 Jbeta primers. Sequenced by immunoSEQ multiplex PCR; TCRdb stores in-frame clones only, minus some. The sample has about 210,000 clones, roughly 79% seen once; the top ten hold 1.5% to 2%. Study observations and caveats: The study carried out a later analysis of TCR beta sequences. It associated 16,951 of them with specific HLA alleles at a false discovery rate of 0.05. Sequencing likely produced, as an artifact, a cluster of highly shared sequence variants.

The genes are TRBV28 and TRBJ2-2; 8 bases map to TRBD1. This receptor was identified in a male donor in good health and CMV-seronegative. Sequenced material: PBMCs. The CDR3 nucleotides read TGTGCCAGCTCCCTAAGGACAGGGCAAACCGGGGAGCTGTTTTTT. This sequence encodes CASSLRTGQTGELFF.